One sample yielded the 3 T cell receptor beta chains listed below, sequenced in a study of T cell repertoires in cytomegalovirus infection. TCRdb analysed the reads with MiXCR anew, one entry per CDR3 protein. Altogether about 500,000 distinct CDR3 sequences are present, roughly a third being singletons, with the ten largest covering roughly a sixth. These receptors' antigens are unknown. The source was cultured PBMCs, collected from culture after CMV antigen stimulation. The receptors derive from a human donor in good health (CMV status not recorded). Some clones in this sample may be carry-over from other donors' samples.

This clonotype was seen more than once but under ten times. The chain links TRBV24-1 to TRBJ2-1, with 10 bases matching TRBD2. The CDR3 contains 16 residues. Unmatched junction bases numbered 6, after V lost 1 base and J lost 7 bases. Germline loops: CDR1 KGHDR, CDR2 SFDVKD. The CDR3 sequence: CATSDLRLAGENEQFF. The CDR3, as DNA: TGTGCCACCAGTGATTTAAGGCTAGCGGGAGAGAATGAGCAGTTCTTC.

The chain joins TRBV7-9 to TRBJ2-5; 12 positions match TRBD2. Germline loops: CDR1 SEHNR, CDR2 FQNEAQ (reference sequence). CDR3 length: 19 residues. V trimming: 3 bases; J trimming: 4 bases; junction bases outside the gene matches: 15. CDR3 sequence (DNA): TGTGCCAGCAGCTTCGGTCCGGGGCTAGCGGGAGGGATGAGAGAGACCCAGTACTTC. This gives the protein CASSFGPGLAGGMRETQYF. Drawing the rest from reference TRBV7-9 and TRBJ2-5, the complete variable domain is DTGVSQNPRHKITKRGQNVTFRCDPISEHNRLYWYRQTLGQGPEFLTYFQNEAQLEKSRLLSDRFSAERPKGSFSTLEIQRTEQGDSAMYLCASSFGPGLAGGMRETQYFGPGTRLLVL.

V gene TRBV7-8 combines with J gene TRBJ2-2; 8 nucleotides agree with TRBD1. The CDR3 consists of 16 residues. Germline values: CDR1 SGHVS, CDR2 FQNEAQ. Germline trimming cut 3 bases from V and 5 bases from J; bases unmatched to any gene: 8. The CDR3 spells CASSFRRTGGTGELFF. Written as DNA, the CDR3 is TGTGCCAGCAGCTTTCGACGAACAGGGGGAACCGGGGAGCTGTTTTTT.